Sequencing of this TCR beta chain was carried out in a study of blood T cells in healthy people across ages. It was with a sample-barcoded 5' primer and a J-beta primer mix that a second PCR of roughly 6 to 12 cycles was run. In TCRdb, the 5' RACE reads were re-called with MiXCR into one record per CDR3 protein. This sample has around 1.7 million distinct CDR3 sequences, with 28% found just once. CDR3 length equals 13 residues. Trimming took 8 bases from V and 6 from J, leaving 15 bases between them. CDR1 is SEHNR, CDR2 FQNEAQ, per germline (reference sequence). The individuals who served as donors were healthy Caucasians living in Russia, aged roughly 6 to 90. Isolated per sample were at least 6 million PBMCs. The authors extracted at least 5 micrograms of total RNA per sample. This clonotype came up a few times. Its antigen is as yet unknown. Points from the study as a whole: Naive CD4+ cell counts and diversity both ran higher in long-lived than in aged donors.

This sequence originates from a young woman in good health. The chain couples TRBV7-9 to TRBJ2-3; no reliable D call. The source material was blood. The CDR3 here is CASGRSDGDTQYF. In DNA form, the CDR3 reads TGTGCCAGCGGCCGATCGGATGGGGATACGCAGTATTTT.